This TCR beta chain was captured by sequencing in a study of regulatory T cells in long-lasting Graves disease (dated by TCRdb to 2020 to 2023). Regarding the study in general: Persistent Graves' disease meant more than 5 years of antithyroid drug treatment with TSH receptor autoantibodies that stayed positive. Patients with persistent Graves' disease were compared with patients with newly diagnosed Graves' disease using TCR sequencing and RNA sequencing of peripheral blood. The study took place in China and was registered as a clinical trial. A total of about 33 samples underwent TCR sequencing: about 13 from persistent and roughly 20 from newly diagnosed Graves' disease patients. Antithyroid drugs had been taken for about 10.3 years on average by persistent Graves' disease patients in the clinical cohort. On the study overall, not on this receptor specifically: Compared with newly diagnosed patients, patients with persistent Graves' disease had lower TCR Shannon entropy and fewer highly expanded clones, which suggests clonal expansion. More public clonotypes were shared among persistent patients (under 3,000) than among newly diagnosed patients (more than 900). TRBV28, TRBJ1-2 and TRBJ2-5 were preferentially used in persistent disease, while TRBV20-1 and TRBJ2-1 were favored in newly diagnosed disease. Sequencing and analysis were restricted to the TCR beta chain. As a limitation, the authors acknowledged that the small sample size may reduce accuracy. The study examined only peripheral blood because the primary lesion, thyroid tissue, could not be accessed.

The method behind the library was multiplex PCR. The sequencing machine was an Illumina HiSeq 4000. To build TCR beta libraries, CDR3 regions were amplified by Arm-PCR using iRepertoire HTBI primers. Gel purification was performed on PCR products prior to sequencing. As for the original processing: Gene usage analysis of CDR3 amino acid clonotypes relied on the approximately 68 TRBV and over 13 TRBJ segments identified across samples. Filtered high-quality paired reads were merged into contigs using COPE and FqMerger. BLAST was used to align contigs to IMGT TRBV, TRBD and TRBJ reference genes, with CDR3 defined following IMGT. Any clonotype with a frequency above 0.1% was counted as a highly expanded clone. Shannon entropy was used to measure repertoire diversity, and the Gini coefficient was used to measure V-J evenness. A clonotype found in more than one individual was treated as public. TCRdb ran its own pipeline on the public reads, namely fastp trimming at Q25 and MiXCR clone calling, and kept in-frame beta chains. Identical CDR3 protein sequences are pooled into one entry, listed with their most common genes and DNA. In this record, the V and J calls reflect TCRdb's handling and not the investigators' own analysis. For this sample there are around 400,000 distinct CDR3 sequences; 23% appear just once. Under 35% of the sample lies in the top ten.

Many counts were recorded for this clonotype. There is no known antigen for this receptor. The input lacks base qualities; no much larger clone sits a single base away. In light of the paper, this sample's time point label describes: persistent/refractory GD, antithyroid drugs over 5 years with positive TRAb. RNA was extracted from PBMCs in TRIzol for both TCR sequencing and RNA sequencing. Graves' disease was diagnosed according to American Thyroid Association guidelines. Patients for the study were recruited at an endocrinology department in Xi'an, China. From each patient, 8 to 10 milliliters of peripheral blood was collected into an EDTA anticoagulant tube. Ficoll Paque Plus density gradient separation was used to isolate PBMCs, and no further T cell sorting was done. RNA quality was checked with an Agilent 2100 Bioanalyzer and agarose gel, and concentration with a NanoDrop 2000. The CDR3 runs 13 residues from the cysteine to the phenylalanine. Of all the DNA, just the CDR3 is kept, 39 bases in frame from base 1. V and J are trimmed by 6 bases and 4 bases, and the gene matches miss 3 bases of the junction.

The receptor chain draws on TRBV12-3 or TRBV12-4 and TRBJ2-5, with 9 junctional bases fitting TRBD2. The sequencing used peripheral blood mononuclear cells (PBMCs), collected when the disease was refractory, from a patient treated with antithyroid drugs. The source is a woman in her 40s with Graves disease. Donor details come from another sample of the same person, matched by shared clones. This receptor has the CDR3 CASSRSGRETQYF. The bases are TGTGCCAGCAGCCGTAGCGGGAGAGAGACCCAGTACTTC.